Below, 22 T cell receptor beta chains from the same sample are listed, as sequenced in a study of blood T cell repertoires in COVID-19. TCRdb keeps only in-frame clones here, not all; method: immunoSEQ multiplex PCR. The data contain 130,000 or so clones, 60% to 80% of them seen just once; the ten biggest clones take up less than 2.5%. The sample taken for sequencing was peripheral blood. Receptors were obtained from a woman in her sixties or seventies with acute or convalescent COVID-19.

This clone has just a few counts. The chain couples TRBV5-6 to TRBJ1-4; 8 positions match TRBD1. Losses at the gene ends were 1 base for V and 6 bases for J; bases not matched to a gene: 8. This CDR3 comprises 16 residues. In germline, CDR1 is SGHDT, CDR2 YYEEEE. The CDR3: CASSLTGTGRDEKLFF. CDR3 nucleotides: TGTGCCAGCAGCTTGACCGGGACAGGAAGAGATGAAAAACTGTTTTTT.

DNA of the CDR3: TGCGCCAGCAGCCAAGCCCTGAGCTCCTATAATTCACCCCTCCACTTT. It codes for CASSQALSSYNSPLHF. The chain is built from TRBV4-3 and TRBJ1-6; D call uncertain. Per germline, CDR1 LGHNA and CDR2 YSLEER. V dropped 1 base and J dropped 0 bases, with 7 bases sitting between them. This CDR3 is 16 amino acids long.

The sample holds a few counts of this clone. The chain uses TRBV29-1 and TRBJ1-2, with 9 nucleotides matching TRBD1. With 0 bases clipped from V and 7 bases from J, the junction kept 6 bases outside the gene matches. Germline V lookup: CDR1 SQVTM, CDR2 ANQGSEA. The CDR3 covers 14 residues. CDR3 nucleotide sequence: TGCAGCGTTGAAGATCAGGACAGGGGAGGTGGCTACACCTTC. Its protein is CSVEDQDRGGGYTF. Full variable domain (outside the CDR3, taken from reference TRBV29-1 and TRBJ1-2): SAVISQKPSRDICQRGTSLTIQCQVDSQVTMMFWYRQQPGQSLTLIATANQGSEATYESGFVIDKFPISRPNLTFSTLTVSNMSPEDSSIYLCSVEDQDRGGGYTFGSGTRLTVV.

The chain joins TRBV6-4 to TRBJ2-7, with a possible D match to TRBD2 (5 bases). Germline CDR1 reads MRHNA; CDR2 reads SNTAGT. CDR3 length: 15 residues. The ends were cut back, 2 bases at V and 3 bases at J, with 14 bases in the middle. CDR3 in amino acids: CASSDKEAVLYEQYF. For the CDR3, the DNA is TGTGCCAGCAGTGACAAGGAGGCAGTTCTCTACGAGCAGTACTTC.

This clone was counted a single time. CDR3 bases: TGCGCCAGCAGCCACCCCCCACGAGGGACTGAAGCTTTCTTT. Translated, it gives CASSHPPRGTEAFF. This chain connects TRBV4-1 to TRBJ1-1; D not certain. The V end lost 3 bases, the J end lost 5 bases, and 13 bases lay between the germline ends. The CDR3 runs to 14 residues. Germline V CDR1 and CDR2: MGHRA, YSYEKL.

The rearrangement links TRBV6-5 to TRBJ1-1, with no clear D. Germline lookup yields CDR1 MNHEY and CDR2 SVGAGI. Trimming took off 0 bases at V and 2 bases at J, with 7 bases between the two ends. This CDR3 spans 14 amino acids. For the CDR3, the DNA is TGTGCCAGCAGTTACTCCGGAGACAACACTGAAGCTTTCTTT. Translated: CASSYSGDNTEAFF.

The genes are TRBV10-2 and TRBJ2-7; possible D gene TRBD2, 6 bases. Trimming removed 0 bases at V and 2 bases at J, with 11 bases between. Looked up from germline, CDR1 is WSHSY and CDR2 is SAAADI. This CDR3 is 15 amino acids long. CDR3 sequence (DNA): TGCGCCAGCAGTGAGTCGACGGGAGCCCCCTACGAGCAGTACTTC. Amino acid sequence: CASSESTGAPYEQYF.

The rearrangement joins TRBV11-2 to TRBJ1-6, with 8 nucleotides matching TRBD1. The CDR3 sequence is 15 residues long. Germline values: CDR1 SGHAT, CDR2 FQNNGV. V lost 4 bases to trimming and J lost 6 bases; unmatched junction nucleotides: 5. This CDR3 reads CASSYYRGFNSPLHF. The CDR3 DNA follows: TGTGCCAGCAGCTACTACAGGGGGTTTAATTCACCCCTCCACTTT. Looking up the rest from reference TRBV11-2 and TRBJ1-6 gives the full variable domain: EAGVAQSPRYKIIEKRQSVAFWCNPISGHATLYWYQQILGQGPKLLIQFQNNGVVDDSQLPKDRFSAERLKGVDSTLKIQPAKLEDSAVYLCASSYYRGFNSPLHFGNGTRLTVT.

This chain uses TRBV29-1 with TRBJ1-1; D gene ambiguous. The CDR3 runs to 13 residues. Germline V gene lookup returns CDR1 SQVTM and CDR2 ANQGSEA. Trimming took 2 bases from V and 1 from J, leaving 8 bases between them. The CDR3 protein is CSVEPQTNTEAFF. CDR3 in DNA: TGCAGCGTTGAACCACAGACGAACACTGAAGCTTTCTTT.

The genes are TRBV5-1 and TRBJ2-7; TRBD1 agrees at 9 bases. Germline-derived CDR1 and CDR2 are SGHRS and YFSETQ. The V and J ends lost 0 bases and 3 bases, in that order; junction bases with no gene match: 4. CDR3 length equals 15 residues. The DNA for the CDR3 is TGCGCCAGCAGCTTGGATGACAGGGGGGGCTACGAGCAGTACTTC. Protein product: CASSLDDRGGYEQYF.

This clone appeared a single time. This sequence joins TRBV3-1 (or the pseudogene TRBV3-2) and TRBJ2-5; 7 bases fit TRBD2. V trimming: 2 bases; J trimming: 4 bases; junction bases outside the gene matches: 1. CDR1 LGHDT and CDR2 YNNKEL come from the germline V gene (reference sequence). There are 13 residues in the CDR3. CDR3 DNA sequence: TGTGCCAGCAGCCAACCGGGGGGAGAGACCCAGTACTTC. As protein: CASSQPGGETQYF.

The genes are TRBV5-1 and TRBJ2-4, with TRBD1 identical over 11 bases. The CDR3 covers 16 residues. With V trimmed by 4 bases and J by 9 bases, 12 bases remained unmatched. Germline V gene sequence: CDR1 SGHRS, CDR2 YFSETQ. The CDR3 DNA follows: TGCGCCAGCAGCCCAGGGACAGGGGGGTATCGGGGCATTCAGTACTTC. Protein product: CASSPGTGGYRGIQYF.

Written as DNA, the CDR3 is TGTGCCAGCAGCCAGCTGGTATCGGCAGGGTTGTTTTTT. Its translation: CASSQLVSAGLFF. V usage is TRBV14 and J usage is TRBJ1-4; weak D call: TRBD1 (5 bases). Germline loops: CDR1 SGHDN, CDR2 FVKESK. Trimming took off 3 bases at V and 15 bases at J, with 17 bases between the two ends. The CDR3 covers 13 residues. Based on the CDR3 plus reference TRBV14 and TRBJ1-4, the full variable domain is EAGVTQFPSHSVIEKGQTVTLRCDPISGHDNLYWYRRVMGKEIKFLLHFVKESKQDESGMPNNRFLAERTGGTYSTLKVQPAELEDSGVYFCASSQLVSAGLFFGSGTQLSVL.

The V call is TRBV5-1, the J call TRBJ2-7; 9 positions agree with TRBD1. CDR1 is SGHRS and CDR2 is YFSETQ in the germline V gene. V shed 6 bases, J shed 1 base, and the junction held 8 bases outside the gene matches. The CDR3 length is 15 residues. CDR3 sequence (DNA): TGCGCCAGCAAAGCCGGGACAGGGCTGTCCTACGAGCAGTACTTC. Translation: CASKAGTGLSYEQYF.

This clone was seen more than once but under ten times. The V and J genes are TRBV19 and TRBJ1-1; 10 positions match TRBD1. This CDR3 region has 14 residues. The J segment lost 3 bases and the V segment lost 5 bases, leaving 3 bases of the junction unmatched. Germline CDR1 reads LNHDA; CDR2 reads SQIVND (reference sequence). CDR3 sequence: CASSVGTGDTEAFF. CDR3 nucleotide sequence: TGTGCCAGTAGTGTCGGGACAGGGGACACTGAAGCTTTCTTT.

The rearrangement uses TRBV19 and TRBJ1-2; D might be TRBD1 (6 bases). This CDR3 has 14 amino acids. CDR1 and CDR2 (germline): LNHDA, SQIVND (reference sequence). The V gene lost 6 bases and the J gene lost 1 base, with 12 bases spanning the gap. The CDR3 protein is CASSRDNLNYGYTF. CDR3 coding DNA: TGTGCCAGTAGCCGGGACAACCTTAACTATGGCTACACCTTC.

The chain combines TRBV25-1 with TRBJ2-7; TRBD1 matches 10 bases. The CDR3 contains 14 residues. The germline CDR1 and CDR2 sequences are MGHDK and SYGVNS. After removal of 3 bases from V and 6 bases from J, the junction contained 5 bases not matched to a gene. The DNA of the CDR3 is TGTGCCAGCAGTGAGTGGGACAGGGGAATCGAGCAGTACTTC. Protein product: CASSEWDRGIEQYF.

There are a few counts of this clone. The chain combines TRBV2 with TRBJ1-6; 10 bases are shared with TRBD1. CDR1 and CDR2 (germline): SNHLY, FYNNEI. With 7 bases clipped from V and 6 bases from J, the junction kept 3 bases outside the gene matches. The CDR3 has 14 residues. CDR3 DNA: TGTGCCAGCACCGGGGACAGGGGTAATTCACCCCTCCACTTT. Translated, it gives CASTGDRGNSPLHF.

CDR3: CASSGDRVSYGYTF. The CDR3, as DNA: TGTGCCAGCAGCGGGGACAGGGTGAGCTATGGCTACACCTTC. The rearrangement uses TRBV6-5 and TRBJ1-2, with 9 bases that match TRBD1. Per germline, CDR1 MNHEY and CDR2 SVGAGI. The CDR3 consists of 14 residues. Trimming removed 6 bases from V and 4 bases from J; junction bases left unmatched: 6.

This rearrangement joins TRBV6-5 to TRBJ1-2, with a tentative D call TRBD1 (5 bases). The CDR3 has 15 amino acids. V lost 1 base to trimming and J lost 0 bases, with 9 bases between them. Germline V gene data show CDR1 as MNHEY and CDR2 as SVGAGI. The CDR3 DNA is TGTGCCAGCAGTTACTTAGACAGAACTAACTATGGCTACACCTTC. Protein sequence: CASSYLDRTNYGYTF.

CDR3 in DNA: TGCAGCGTGGCTACTTTTAGACTAGCGGGGACCAACAATGAGCAGTTCTTC. This gives the protein CSVATFRLAGTNNEQFF. The chain combines TRBV29-1 with TRBJ2-1; 11 positions agree with TRBD2. V shed 6 bases, J shed 5 bases, and the junction held 15 bases outside the gene matches. The V gene's germline CDR1 is SQVTM and CDR2 ANQGSEA. The CDR3 is made up of 17 amino acids.

The V and J genes are TRBV27 and TRBJ2-7, with TRBD2 as a possible D gene (5 bases). V shed 2 bases and J shed 3 bases, with 8 bases lying between them. Looked up from germline, CDR1 is MNHEY and CDR2 is SMNVEV (reference sequence). The CDR3 consists of 13 residues. CDR3 region: CASSLIGVYEQYF. The CDR3 DNA sequence: TGTGCCAGCAGTTTAATCGGGGTCTACGAGCAGTACTTC.